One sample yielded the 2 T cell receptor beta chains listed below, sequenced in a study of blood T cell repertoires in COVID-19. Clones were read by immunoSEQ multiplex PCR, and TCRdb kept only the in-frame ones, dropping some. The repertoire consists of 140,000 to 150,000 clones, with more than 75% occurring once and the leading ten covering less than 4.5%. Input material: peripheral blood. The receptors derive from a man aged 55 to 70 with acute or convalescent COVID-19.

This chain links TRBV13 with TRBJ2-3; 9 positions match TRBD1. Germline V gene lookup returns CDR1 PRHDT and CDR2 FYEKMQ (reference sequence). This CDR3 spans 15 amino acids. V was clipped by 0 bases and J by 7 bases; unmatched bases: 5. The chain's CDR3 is CASSLGTGGWNTQYF. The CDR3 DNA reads TGTGCCAGCAGCTTAGGGACAGGGGGTTGGAATACGCAGTATTTT.

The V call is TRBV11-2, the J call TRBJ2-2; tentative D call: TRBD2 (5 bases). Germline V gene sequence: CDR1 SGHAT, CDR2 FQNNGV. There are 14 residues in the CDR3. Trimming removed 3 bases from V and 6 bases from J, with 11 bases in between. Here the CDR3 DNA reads TGTGCCAGCAGCTTCGCTACGGGATCCGGGGAGCTGTTTTTT. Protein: CASSFATGSGELFF.